The 2 T cell receptor beta chains below were found in one sample sequenced in a study of blood T cell repertoires in COVID-19. TCRdb's table, derived via immunoSEQ multiplex PCR, lists solely in-frame clones and lacks some. The table has 35,000 to 50,000 clones, nearly 90% seen once. Sequencing used peripheral blood. The receptors derive from a human donor in a cohort sampled during active COVID-19.

V and J are TRBV19 and TRBJ1-6, with TRBD1 matching over 10 bases. Germline V gene sequence: CDR1 LNHDA, CDR2 SQIVND (reference sequence). The V and J ends lost 7 bases and 9 bases, in that order; junction bases with no gene match: 3. The CDR3 length is 13 residues. CDR3 sequence reads: CASTDRGSSPLHF. CDR3 DNA: TGTGCCAGTACGGACAGGGGGAGTTCACCCCTCCACTTT.

CDR3 amino acids: CASSMLAGGGYNEQFF. CDR3 in DNA: TGTGCCAGTAGTATGTTGGCGGGGGGTGGCTACAATGAGCAGTTCTTC. This sequence joins TRBV19 and TRBJ2-1; TRBD2 aligns across 8 bases. V gave up 3 bases and J gave up 3 bases; unmatched junction bases: 7. Germline-derived CDR1 and CDR2 are LNHDA and SQIVND (reference sequence). This CDR3 spans 16 amino acids.